A single sample gave rise to the 26 T cell receptor beta chains below, sequenced in a study of human T cells and chemical hapten exposure. Time point here: patch test 3, about 24 weeks after DPC sensitization. Regarding treatment: therapeutic diphenylcyclopropenone sensitization with weekly scalp DPC. Each CDR3 protein gets one entry after TCRdb re-called the RACE reads with MiXCR. Counted here are more than 85,000 distinct CDR3 sequences, less than 45% occurring once; the ten biggest clones make up less than 3%. The sample was whole blood, taken in connection with sensitization to the hapten diphenylcyclopropenone (DPC). The source is a man aged 40-49 years with alopecia areata. Some clones in this sample may be carry-over from other donors' samples.

The V and J genes are TRBV5-5 and TRBJ2-5; D may match TRBD1 or TRBD2 (5 bases each). V was shortened by 5 bases and J by 4 bases, with 18 bases between the two germline ends. CDR1 and CDR2 (germline): SGHKS, YYEKEE (reference sequence). The CDR3 is 15 residues long. This CDR3 reads CASRRDAGSRETQYF. The CDR3 region has the DNA TGTGCCAGCAGGCGAGACGCAGGGAGTCGAGAGACCCAGTACTTC.

The V gene is TRBV9, the J gene TRBJ2-3; TRBD2 might be the D (6 bases). Trimming removed 5 bases at V and 5 bases at J, with 12 bases between. CDR3 length: 13 residues. Germline assignment: CDR1 SGDLS and CDR2 YYNGEE. Written as DNA, the CDR3 is TGTGCCAGCAGGCCCGGGGGTGGAGATACGCAGTATTTT. It translates to CASRPGGGDTQYF.

V is TRBV11-2 and J is TRBJ2-7, with a possible D match to TRBD2 (6 bases). The germline CDR1 and CDR2 sequences are SGHAT and FQNNGV. Trimming shortened V by 2 bases and J by 6 bases, and 11 bases separated the two germline ends. This CDR3 comprises 13 residues. The CDR3 is CASSLTSKSEQYF. CDR3 bases: TGTGCCAGCAGCTTAACTAGCAAATCCGAGCAGTACTTC.

The CDR3 here is CASSPRTAGNTIYF. The CDR3 coding sequence is TGTGCCAGCAGCCCTAGGACGGCTGGAAACACCATATATTTT. V and J are TRBV6-6 and TRBJ1-3; no clear D gene. Germline lookup yields CDR1 MNHNY and CDR2 SVGAGI (reference sequence). V lost 6 bases to trimming and J lost 2 bases, with 11 bases between them. The CDR3 consists of 14 residues.

The chain carries TRBV3-1 and TRBJ2-5; D is unresolved. This CDR3 spans 14 amino acids. Trimming took off 1 base at V and 1 base at J, with 7 bases between the two ends. In germline, CDR1 is LGHDT, CDR2 YNNKEL (reference sequence). This CDR3 is CASSQATRQETQYF. The CDR3 region has the DNA TGTGCCAGCAGCCAAGCGACACGCCAAGAGACCCAGTACTTC.

This clonotype has a single count. This chain connects TRBV27 to TRBJ1-2; unclear D gene. The germline gives CDR1 MNHEY, CDR2 SMNVEV (reference sequence). V shed 4 bases and J shed 4 bases, with 10 bases lying between them. The CDR3 has 13 residues. The DNA for the CDR3 is TGTGCCAGCAGTTCTTCCTCCCGCTATGGCTACACCTTC. This translates into CASSSSSRYGYTF.

The chain combines TRBV6-5 with TRBJ2-1, with 14 bases fitting TRBD2. The CDR3 extends over 17 amino acids. Losses at the gene ends were 2 bases for V and 9 bases for J; bases not matched to a gene: 9. Germline values: CDR1 MNHEY, CDR2 SVGAGI. This CDR3 reads CASSYRRAGLAGGEQFF. The CDR3 DNA reads as TGTGCCAGCAGTTACCGGAGAGCCGGACTAGCGGGAGGTGAGCAGTTCTTC.

This clonotype has only a few counts. The chain combines TRBV29-1 with TRBJ2-3; 8 bases match TRBD2. The CDR3 contains 14 residues. Germline V gene sequence: CDR1 SQVTM, CDR2 ANQGSEA. V shed 4 bases and J 4 bases; nucleotides not matched to a gene: 7. CDR3 nucleotide sequence: TGCAGCGTTGGACTAGCGTTAAGGTCAGATACGCAGTATTTT. Amino acids: CSVGLALRSDTQYF.

The chain uses TRBV12-3 or TRBV12-4 and TRBJ2-1; 13 bases map to TRBD2. J was trimmed by 8 bases and V by 5 bases; bases with no gene match: 9. The CDR3 extends over 16 amino acids. The CDR3 spells CASSTETSGRFDEQFF. The CDR3 bases are TGTGCCAGCAGTACTGAGACTAGCGGGAGGTTTGATGAGCAGTTCTTC.

In this sample, this clonotype turned up a few times. The chain is built from TRBV20-1 and TRBJ2-7; the match to TRBD2 covers 9 bases. The V gene's germline CDR1 is DFQATT and CDR2 SNEGSKA (reference sequence). The CDR3 is made up of 16 amino acids. Trimming took 0 bases from V and 2 from J; bases not matched to a gene: 8. CDR3 bases: TGCAGTGCTAGAGATCCCATGACTAGCGGTACCTACGAGCAGTACTTC. This sequence encodes CSARDPMTSGTYEQYF.

The chain has TRBV6-2 or TRBV6-3 and TRBJ2-3; D remains ambiguous. CDR1 and CDR2 (germline): MNHEY, SVGEGT. This CDR3 comprises 15 residues. Trimming stripped 4 bases from V and 4 bases from J, with 15 bases between. The DNA of the CDR3 is TGTGCCAGCAGTTGGCCCCTGGGGTGGGCAGATACGCAGTATTTT. Translated: CASSWPLGWADTQYF.

This clonotype was counted between two and nine times. The chain is built from TRBV12-3 or TRBV12-4 and TRBJ2-1; the D gene is possibly TRBD1 (6 bases). V gave up 3 bases and J gave up 10 bases, with 13 bases separating them. The CDR3 sequence is 13 residues long. The CDR3 sequence is CASSFRVQGEQFF. For the CDR3, the DNA is TGTGCCAGCAGTTTTCGAGTCCAGGGGGAGCAGTTCTTC.

The V gene is TRBV11-1, the J gene TRBJ1-2, with a weak D call TRBD1 (6 bases). Trimming removed 5 bases at V and 7 bases at J, with 14 bases between. Germline assignment: CDR1 SGHAT and CDR2 FQDESV (reference sequence). The CDR3 has 13 residues. CDR3 in amino acids: CASSRQAGSGYTF. CDR3 sequence (DNA): TGTGCCAGCAGCCGACAGGCGGGATCTGGCTACACCTTC.

The chain is built from TRBV11-3 and TRBJ2-1; 7 nucleotides line up with TRBD1. V dropped 0 bases and J dropped 10; count of bases not matched to a gene: 0. Germline loops: CDR1 SGHNT, CDR2 YENEEA. CDR3 length: 12 residues. This CDR3 reads CASSLEGQEQFF. CDR3 bases: TGTGCCAGCAGCTTAGAGGGACAGGAGCAGTTCTTC.

By frequency in the sample, this clonotype is medium-sized. The CDR3, as DNA: TGTGCCTGGAGACCCGGGAACTCAAATGAGCAGTTCTTC. Translation: CAWRPGNSNEQFF. The rearrangement links TRBV30 to TRBJ2-1; tentative D call: TRBD2 (5 bases). The ends were cut back, 3 bases at V and 7 bases at J, with 13 bases in the middle. In germline, CDR1 is GTSNPN, CDR2 SVGIG (reference sequence). The CDR3 runs 13 residues.

This clonotype was seen only a few times. The CDR3 loop is CASSQGPLEAFF. The CDR3 DNA sequence: TGTGCCAGCAGCCAAGGTCCGCTTGAAGCTTTCTTT. This chain joins TRBV3-1 and TRBJ1-1; D gene uncertain. The CDR3 runs to 12 residues. The V end lost 1 base, the J end lost 7 bases, and 7 bases lay between the germline ends. From germline, CDR1 is LGHDT and CDR2 YNNKEL (reference sequence).

This clonotype was counted between two and nine times. The V and J genes are TRBV11-2 and TRBJ2-6, with D hard to call. The CDR3 is 15 residues long. Trimming took 2 bases from V and 2 from J, leaving 7 bases between them. CDR1 is SGHAT and CDR2 is FQNNGV in the germline V gene. CDR3 sequence reads: CASSLRRTGANVLTF. CDR3 coding DNA: TGTGCCAGCAGCTTACGGCGGACTGGGGCCAACGTCCTGACTTTC.

The genes are TRBV6-5 and TRBJ1-2; D possibly corresponds to TRBD1 (6 bases). The germline V and J ends were trimmed by 0 bases and 8 bases, with 13 bases remaining between them. The CDR3 loop spans 14 amino acids. Germline values: CDR1 MNHEY, CDR2 SVGAGI. The CDR3 is CASSYSHREQGYTF. The CDR3 bases are TGTGCCAGCAGTTACTCCCACAGGGAACAGGGCTACACCTTC.

The rearrangement links TRBV12-3 or TRBV12-4 to TRBJ2-3, with TRBD1 matching 7 bases. This CDR3 spans 17 amino acids. V lost 5 bases, J lost 0 bases, and 11 bases stayed unmatched. CDR3 loop: CASSVARDSQSTDTQYF. The CDR3 nucleotides are TGTGCCAGCAGTGTGGCCCGGGACAGTCAAAGCACAGATACGCAGTATTTT.

The chain combines TRBV24-1 with TRBJ2-3; D is possibly TRBD1 (5 bases). In germline, CDR1 is KGHDR, CDR2 SFDVKD. V dropped 4 bases and J dropped 5 bases, with 12 bases sitting between them. The CDR3 consists of 14 residues. This CDR3 is CATSDSGNRDTQYF. DNA for the CDR3: TGTGCCACCAGTGACTCAGGGAATCGAGATACGCAGTATTTT.

This clonotype was detected only a few times. The J gene is TRBJ2-2, the V gene TRBV7-9; 9 bases are shared with TRBD2. The CDR3 totals 17 residues. V shed 0 bases, J shed 4 bases, and the junction held 6 bases outside the gene matches. Germline-derived CDR1 and CDR2 are SEHNR and FQNEAQ (reference sequence). This chain's CDR3 is CASSLARLAGRTGELFF. The CDR3 region has the DNA TGTGCCAGCAGCTTAGCGAGGCTAGCGGGACGCACCGGGGAGCTGTTTTTT.

This sequence joins TRBV12-3 or TRBV12-4 and TRBJ1-2, with D unclear. The V end was cut by 5 bases, the J end by 4 bases, with 14 bases between. The CDR3 is 14 residues long. CDR3 amino acids: CASSAGLMAYGYTF. CDR3 bases: TGTGCCAGCAGTGCCGGGTTGATGGCCTATGGCTACACCTTC.

The chain links TRBV14 to TRBJ2-5; D gene unclear. Trimming took off 2 bases at V and 9 bases at J, with 13 bases between the two ends. Germline lookup yields CDR1 SGHDN and CDR2 FVKESK. CDR3 length: 13 residues. The CDR3 reads CASSQNRVGAQYF. In DNA form, the CDR3 reads TGTGCCAGCAGCCAAAATAGGGTCGGTGCCCAGTACTTC.

The J gene is TRBJ2-7, the V gene TRBV4-1; D uncertain. Germline V CDR1 and CDR2: MGHRA, YSYEKL. The CDR3 is 15 amino acids. V shed 3 bases and J shed 2 bases, with 14 bases lying between them. The CDR3 spells CASSHPSGATYEQYF. The CDR3, as DNA: TGCGCCAGCAGCCACCCATCGGGCGCGACCTACGAGCAGTACTTC.

The chain employs TRBV27 and TRBJ2-1, with TRBD1 matching over 8 bases. The CDR3 is made up of 15 amino acids. Germline assignment: CDR1 MNHEY and CDR2 SMNVEV (reference sequence). With V trimmed by 5 bases and J by 3 bases, 6 bases remained unmatched. The CDR3 sequence: CASSLDRGDYNEQFF. Written as DNA, the CDR3 is TGTGCCAGCAGTCTAGACAGGGGCGACTACAATGAGCAGTTCTTC.

This chain connects TRBV7-8 to TRBJ2-1; D might be TRBD1 (6 bases). Germline values: CDR1 SGHVS, CDR2 FQNEAQ. V lost 1 base to trimming and J lost 5 bases, with 9 bases between them. The CDR3 has 14 amino acids. CDR3 sequence reads: CASSLVRQDNEQFF. The DNA for the CDR3 is TGTGCCAGCAGCTTAGTCCGACAGGACAATGAGCAGTTCTTC.